The next 21 T cell receptor beta chains were all read from a single sample in a study of blood T cell repertoires in COVID-19 (dated by TCRdb to about 2020). The library was made by the immunoSEQ multiplex PCR assay. The table was pulled from immuneACCESS by TCRdb, which kept in-frame rearrangements only. Such tables lose some clones; where checked, under half of the loss comes from unresolved V genes, and the rest has no known cause. This sample holds some 71,000 clones; over 65% were observed only once. The ten largest clones add up to about 0.83% of the sample. Material for sequencing was peripheral blood. The receptor set was obtained from a woman aged 70 to 79 with acute or convalescent COVID-19.

This chain uses TRBV7-9 with TRBJ1-4, with D unclear. Looked up from germline, CDR1 is SEHNR and CDR2 is FQNEAQ (reference sequence). The CDR3 covers 15 residues. Trimming took 4 bases from V and 7 from J, leaving 16 bases between them. CDR3 sequence: CASSSVAGGSEKLFF. The CDR3 nucleotides are TGTGCCAGCAGCTCTGTAGCAGGAGGGAGTGAAAAACTGTTTTTT. Together with reference TRBV7-9 and TRBJ1-4, the CDR3 gives the full variable domain: DTGVSQNPRHKITKRGQNVTFRCDPISEHNRLYWYRQTLGQGPEFLTYFQNEAQLEKSRLLSDRFSAERPKGSFSTLEIQRTEQGDSAMYLCASSSVAGGSEKLFFGSGTQLSVL.

The CDR3 DNA reads as TGCAGCGTTGGCGGTATCGGCACAGATACGCAGTATTTT. This codes for CSVGGIGTDTQYF. The genes are TRBV29-1 and TRBJ2-3; no clear D gene. The CDR3 totals 13 residues. V gave up 4 bases and J gave up 1 base, with 9 bases separating them. Germline-derived CDR1 and CDR2 are SQVTM and ANQGSEA.

V is TRBV24-1 and J is TRBJ2-1; D may be TRBD1 (6 bases). The CDR3 consists of 15 residues. V was clipped by 3 bases and J by 6 bases, with 14 bases between them. Germline CDR1 reads KGHDR; CDR2 reads SFDVKD. CDR3 region: CATSDPNRAGNEQFF. The CDR3 bases are TGTGCCACCAGTGATCCTAACAGGGCGGGCAATGAGCAGTTCTTC.

V gene TRBV6-1 combines with J gene TRBJ1-2; TRBD1 matches at 7 bases. V lost 2 bases to trimming and J lost 1 base; unmatched junction nucleotides: 10. The CDR3 covers 17 residues. Germline lookup yields CDR1 MNHNS and CDR2 SASEGT. CDR3 in DNA: TGTGCCAGCAGTGAATCAAGGGACAGACCTTATAACTATGGCTACACCTTC. Translated, it gives CASSESRDRPYNYGYTF.

CDR3 residues: CASSLRSGDGIDTQYF. For the CDR3, the DNA is TGTGCCAGCAGCTTACGGAGCGGGGACGGAATAGATACGCAGTATTTT. This chain links TRBV7-2 with TRBJ2-3; 7 bases are shared with TRBD2. The CDR3 sequence is 16 residues long. Germline V gene data show CDR1 as SGHTA and CDR2 as FQGNSA. With V trimmed by 2 bases and J by 5 bases, 10 bases remained unmatched. Using reference TRBV7-2 and TRBJ2-3 for the parts outside the CDR3, the full variable domain is GAGVSQSPSNKVTEKGKDVELRCDPISGHTALYWYRQSLGQGLEFLIYFQGNSAPDKSGLPSDRFSAERTGGSVSTLTIQRTQQEDSAVYLCASSLRSGDGIDTQYFGPGTRLTVL.

The chain recombines TRBV5-1 with TRBJ2-7, with a possible D match to TRBD2 (5 bases). Germline lookup yields CDR1 SGHRS and CDR2 YFSETQ. Trimming left V 0 bases short and J 3 bases short, with 13 bases between. The CDR3 spans 15 residues. The CDR3 DNA follows: TGCGCCAGCAGCTTGGGGGGAGTGGGGTTCTACGAGCAGTACTTC. Its translation is CASSLGGVGFYEQYF.

This sequence joins TRBV9 and TRBJ1-1; 8 positions match TRBD1. The CDR3 runs 17 residues. The germline CDR1 and CDR2 sequences are SGDLS and YYNGEE. Germline trimming cut 3 bases from V and 4 bases from J; bases unmatched to any gene: 14. CDR3 DNA: TGTGCCAGCAGCGCCTCCGGCCTGACAGGGGCCGTCACTGAAGCTTTCTTT. It translates to CASSASGLTGAVTEAFF.

The chain is built from TRBV6-1 and TRBJ2-4; a possible D gene is TRBD2 (6 bases). CDR1 MNHNS and CDR2 SASEGT come from the germline V gene. Trimming shortened V by 3 bases and J by 3 bases, and 15 bases separated the two germline ends. This CDR3 contains 16 residues. DNA of the CDR3: TGTGCCAGCAGTGATTTCATTGGGGAGGTCAAAAACATTCAGTACTTC. It translates to CASSDFIGEVKNIQYF.

The gene calls are TRBV6-6 and TRBJ2-6, with 7 bases identical to TRBD2. Germline lookup yields CDR1 MNHNY and CDR2 SVGAGI (reference sequence). The J segment lost 2 bases and the V segment lost 10 bases, leaving 11 bases of the junction unmatched. This CDR3 has 16 residues. The CDR3 here is CAIGGGEFAGANVLTF. CDR3 bases: TGTGCCATCGGGGGAGGGGAATTTGCTGGGGCCAACGTCCTGACTTTC.

This chain links TRBV29-1 with TRBJ2-5; tentative D call: TRBD2 (5 bases). The germline V gene encodes CDR1 SQVTM and CDR2 ANQGSEA. Trimming cost V 3 bases and J 4 bases, with 12 bases left between them. The CDR3 length is 13 residues. CDR3 DNA: TGCAGCGTTGAGGTCACTCGGGGAGAGACCCAGTACTTC. Protein sequence: CSVEVTRGETQYF.

The chain is built from TRBV9 and TRBJ1-1; D is undetermined. CDR1 SGDLS and CDR2 YYNGEE come from the germline V gene. V was cut by 0 bases and J by 4 bases, with 10 bases left in between. CDR3 length: 14 residues. The DNA for the CDR3 is TGTGCCAGCAGCGTAGCCTGGGGAGGCACTGAAGCTTTCTTT. It is translated as CASSVAWGGTEAFF.

The rearrangement uses TRBV30 and TRBJ1-4, with 7 bases that match TRBD1. V lost 5 bases, J lost 5 bases, and 5 bases stayed unmatched. The CDR3 is made up of 13 amino acids. Germline CDR1 and CDR2: GTSNPN and SVGIG (reference sequence). CDR3: CAWGQDQNEKLFF. CDR3 coding DNA: TGTGCCTGGGGACAGGATCAAAATGAAAAACTGTTTTTT. Together with reference TRBV30 and TRBJ1-4, the CDR3 gives the full variable domain: SQTIHQWPATLVQPVGSPLSLECTVEGTSNPNLYWYRQAAGRGLQLLFYSVGIGQISSEVPQNLSASRPQDRQFILSSKKLLLSDSGFYLCAWGQDQNEKLFFGSGTQLSVL.

This clone appeared once. The chain links TRBV10-3 to TRBJ1-4; the D gene is possibly TRBD1 (6 bases). Per germline, CDR1 ENHRY and CDR2 SYGVKD. The V and J ends lost 0 bases and 5 bases respectively, with 10 bases between them. The CDR3 spans 15 residues. The CDR3 DNA follows: TGTGCCATCAGTGAGTCGATAGGGGGAAATGAAAAACTGTTTTTT. Residues: CAISESIGGNEKLFF.

This chain joins TRBV20-1 and TRBJ2-5; a possible D gene is TRBD1 (6 bases). Germline-derived CDR1 and CDR2 are DFQATT and SNEGSKA (reference sequence). V shed 3 bases and J shed 2 bases, with 13 bases lying between them. The CDR3 totals 14 residues. In nucleotides, the CDR3 is TGCAGTGCTAGTCAGGTCAGGGGACAAGAGACCCAGTACTTC. Translated, it gives CSASQVRGQETQYF.

The gene calls are TRBV6-2 or TRBV6-3 and TRBJ2-1; D gene ambiguous. The CDR3 sequence is 15 residues long. The V and J ends lost 2 bases and 0 bases respectively, with 8 bases between them. Germline V gene data show CDR1 as MNHEY and CDR2 as SVGEGT. CDR3 sequence: CASSYGKSSYNEQFF. CDR3 nucleotides: TGTGCCAGCAGTTACGGCAAAAGCTCCTACAATGAGCAGTTCTTC.

The rearrangement links TRBV29-1 to TRBJ1-2; D is perhaps TRBD1 (6 bases). The CDR3 runs 11 residues. Germline V CDR1 and CDR2: SQVTM, ANQGSEA. V was trimmed by 4 bases and J by 8 bases, leaving 11 bases between them. The CDR3, as DNA: TGCAGCGTTGGGTTGGGGGCAGGCTACACCTTC. Protein product: CSVGLGAGYTF.

The chain joins TRBV7-8 to TRBJ1-4; D not resolved. The CDR3 is 18 residues long. V dropped 1 base and J dropped 0 bases, with 15 bases sitting between them. Germline lookup yields CDR1 SGHVS and CDR2 FQNEAQ. CDR3: CASSLDLQTSATNEKLFF. The DNA of the CDR3 is TGTGCCAGCAGCTTAGATCTACAGACGAGTGCAACTAATGAAAAACTGTTTTTT. Full variable domain (missing parts from reference TRBV7-8 and TRBJ1-4): GAGVSQSPRYKVAKRGQDVALRCDPISGHVSLFWYQQALGQGPEFLTYFQNEAQLDKSGLPSDRFFAERPEGSVSTLKIQRTQQEDSAVYLCASSLDLQTSATNEKLFFGSGTQLSVL.

This chain connects TRBV4-3 to TRBJ2-1, with D hard to call. The CDR3 has 14 residues. Trimming shortened V by 1 base and J by 4 bases, and 8 bases separated the two germline ends. CDR1 is LGHNA and CDR2 is YSLEER in the germline V gene. The CDR3 region is CASSQVFGYNEQFF. As DNA, the CDR3 is TGCGCCAGCAGCCAAGTTTTCGGGTACAATGAGCAGTTCTTC.

The chain uses TRBV19 and TRBJ1-1, with D possibly TRBD1 on 6 matching bases. The CDR3 spans 13 residues. CDR1 and CDR2 (germline): LNHDA, SQIVND (reference sequence). V dropped 11 bases and J dropped 7 bases, with 20 bases sitting between them. The CDR3: CASRGGGTLEAFF. The CDR3 region has the DNA TGTGCCTCAAGGGGGGGCGGGACCCTTGAAGCTTTCTTT.

The chain couples TRBV19 to TRBJ2-3; unclear D gene. CDR3 length equals 15 residues. Per germline, CDR1 LNHDA and CDR2 SQIVND (reference sequence). The V and J ends lost 5 bases and 0 bases respectively, with 12 bases between them. The CDR3 coding sequence is TGTGCCAGTAGTTCTAGAATGTCTAGCACAGATACGCAGTATTTT. This gives the protein CASSSRMSSTDTQYF. Complete variable domain (other parts from reference TRBV19 and TRBJ2-3): DGGITQSPKYLFRKEGQNVTLSCEQNLNHDAMYWYRQDPGQGLRLIYYSQIVNDFQKGDIAEGYSVSREKKESFPLTVTSAQKNPTAFYLCASSSRMSSTDTQYFGPGTRLTVL.

V usage is TRBV15 and J usage is TRBJ2-7; D is possibly TRBD1 (7 bases). This CDR3 is 15 amino acids long. V lost 2 bases to trimming and J lost 3 bases, with 14 bases between them. Germline loops: CDR1 LNHNV, CDR2 YYDKDF (reference sequence). DNA for the CDR3: TGTGCCACCAGCAGACGGGGCGGGACAGACTACGAGCAGTACTTC. It specifies CATSRRGGTDYEQYF.